The sequence of this TCR beta chain was determined in a study of T cells expressing NK-cell markers. For the study at large: Repertoires of TCR beta were obtained from T cells sorted as CD3+CD56+NKG2C+, CD3+CD56+NKG2C- and CD3+CD56-NKG2C+.

CDR1 SGHDT and CDR2 YYEEEE come from the germline V gene. The CDR3 totals 16 residues. TCRdb re-called the 5' RACE reads; one entry per CDR3 protein, DNA not given. This listing includes a few hundred thousand distinct CDR3 sequences. The sequenced sample was blood T cells: a sorted CD56 or NKG2C T cell subset, CD4+ or CD8+ T cells, or bulk PBMC T cells (not recorded which). The sequence came from a man aged 18-75 years in good health. V and J are TRBV5-6 and TRBJ2-5; TCRdb designates TRBD1, a call that cannot be tested without DNA. The CDR3 is CASSSDLQGAGETQYF.